This T cell receptor beta chain was captured in a study of graft-versus-host responses after intestinal transplantation. Looking at the study overall: Anti-thymocyte globulin induction preceded three to four years of tacrolimus and steroid maintenance in all recipients. Findings and limits, study-wide: Recipient marrow held GvH clones, some first seen in ileum or blood.

To note about this clone: The antigen is undetermined.

Germline CDR1 is SGHAT and CDR2 is FQNNGV. The CDR3 spans 13 residues. The V end lost 6 bases, the J end lost 1 base, and 9 bases lay between the germline ends. TCRdb keeps only in-frame clones here, not all; method: immunoSEQ multiplex PCR. The sample lists around 110,000 clones; approximately 88% were seen once. The chain employs TRBV11-2 and TRBJ1-1; weak D call: TRBD1 (6 bases). This sequence originates from a human donor who was the organ donor for an intestinal transplant. Source: unstimulated CD4+ T cells sorted from spleen or lymph node cells, taken before transplant. For the CDR3, the DNA is TGTGCCAGCAGAACACAGGGGAACACTGAAGCTTTCTTT. Translation gives CASRTQGNTEAFF.